The 31 T cell receptor beta chains below were found in one sample sequenced in a study of cytomegalovirus exposure and HLA in healthy donors. Both 60 Vbeta primers and 13 Jbeta primers went into the PCR. Using immunoSEQ multiplex PCR, the repertoire was profiled, and TCRdb retains in-frame clones only, with some absent. The table lists around 130,000 clones, 74% of them singletons. Sequenced material: PBMCs. These receptors all come from a woman aged 45-65 years in good health and CMV-seropositive.

The CDR3 spells CASSQAGGPKLQPQHF. CDR3 DNA: TGTGCCAGCAGCCAGGCAGGGGGGCCCAAGCTTCAGCCCCAGCATTTT. This chain links TRBV4-2 with TRBJ1-5, with TRBD1 matching 7 bases. The CDR3 is 16 amino acids. V lost 3 bases and J lost 6; bases outside the gene matches: 11. The germline gives CDR1 LGHNA, CDR2 YNFKEQ.

This sequence joins TRBV7-8 and TRBJ2-7; a weak D match, TRBD1 (6 bases). Per the germline V gene, CDR1 is SGHVS and CDR2 is FQNEAQ. The CDR3 consists of 16 residues. Deletions cut 0 bases from V and 0 bases from J, with 12 bases between. CDR3 nucleotides: TGTGCCAGCAGCTTAGCGAGGGGGATAGCCTCCTACGAGCAGTACTTC. This translates into CASSLARGIASYEQYF.

Regarding this clone: The junction does not match germline at one end; this may be a read error. The chain uses TRBV11-2 and TRBJ2-7, with TRBD2 as a possible D gene (6 bases). CDR3 length equals 15 residues. The germline V gene encodes CDR1 SGHAT and CDR2 FQNNGV. The CDR3 here is CASSLGGANSDEQYF. DNA for the CDR3: TGTGCCAGCAGCTTAGGCGGGGCAAACTCCGACGAGCAGTACTTC.

Turning to this clone: Other nucleotide sequences from this sample produce the same CDR3. The chain combines TRBV5-4 with TRBJ2-7, with D possibly matching TRBD2 (6 bases). Germline loops: CDR1 SGHNT, CDR2 YYREEE (reference sequence). The length of the CDR3 is 15 residues. Trimming left V 4 bases short and J 6 bases short, with 20 bases between. The CDR3 region has the DNA TGTGCCAGCAGCCTGGTCGGGAGATTCGTGGGCGAGCAGTACTTC. This gives the protein CASSLVGRFVGEQYF.

The V gene is TRBV30, the J gene TRBJ1-6; 8 bases agree with TRBD1. Germline trimming cut 4 bases from V and 4 bases from J; bases unmatched to any gene: 12. CDR1 GTSNPN and CDR2 SVGIG come from the germline V gene (reference sequence). The CDR3 length is 17 residues. The CDR3 nucleotides are TGTGCCTGGATGCTATATGTGACAGGGGATTATAATTCACCCCTCCACTTT. Its protein is CAWMLYVTGDYNSPLHF.

This clone has just a few counts. The rearrangement links TRBV19 to TRBJ1-1, with D unresolved. This CDR3 has 14 amino acids. The V end lost 6 bases, the J end lost 1 base, and 12 bases lay between the germline ends. Germline CDR1 and CDR2: LNHDA and SQIVND (reference sequence). The CDR3 nucleotides are TGTGCCAGTAGCGTAGTGGGCTGGAACACTGAAGCTTTCTTT. Translation gives CASSVVGWNTEAFF.

This chain uses TRBV7-8 with TRBJ1-1, with D possibly matching TRBD1 (6 bases). Per germline, CDR1 SGHVS and CDR2 FQNEAQ. Trimming stripped 5 bases from V and 1 base from J, with 14 bases between. The CDR3 length is 15 residues. The CDR3 DNA reads as TGTGCCAGCAGCACGACAGGCCTAGGGAACACTGAAGCTTTCTTT. Its protein is CASSTTGLGNTEAFF.

The chain links TRBV19 to TRBJ2-5, with TRBD2 matching over 7 bases. With 3 bases clipped from V and 4 bases from J, the junction kept 8 bases outside the gene matches. The germline CDR1 and CDR2 sequences are LNHDA and SQIVND (reference sequence). This CDR3 is 15 amino acids long. The CDR3 region has the DNA TGTGCCAGTAGTATGGAGGCTAGCGGTAGAGAGACCCAGTACTTC. Its translation is CASSMEASGRETQYF.

This sequence joins TRBV5-1 and TRBJ2-3; 12 nucleotides match TRBD1. Germline CDR1 and CDR2: SGHRS and YFSETQ. V dropped 0 bases and J dropped 0; count of bases not matched to a gene: 5. CDR3 length: 18 amino acids. Here the CDR3 reads CASSLGDRGPLSTDTQYF. The DNA of the CDR3 is TGCGCCAGCAGCTTGGGGGACAGGGGGCCGCTAAGCACAGATACGCAGTATTTT.

J is TRBJ2-1 and V is TRBV29-1; 9 nucleotides line up with TRBD2. Germline CDR1 is SQVTM and CDR2 is ANQGSEA. The CDR3 covers 13 residues. V shed 4 bases, J shed 12 bases, and the junction held 10 bases outside the gene matches. The CDR3 coding sequence is TGCAGCGTTGCCGGCGGGGGGGTCCGTGGGCAGTTCTTC. Its protein is CSVAGGGVRGQFF.

The chain combines TRBV7-9 with TRBJ2-5; possibly TRBD2 for D (5 bases). In germline, CDR1 is SEHNR, CDR2 FQNEAQ (reference sequence). The CDR3 totals 15 residues. Trimming shortened V by 5 bases and J by 5 bases, and 18 bases separated the two germline ends. The CDR3 spells CASSHRFGVGETQYF. The CDR3 region has the DNA TGTGCCAGCAGCCACCGTTTCGGGGTGGGGGAGACCCAGTACTTC. Drawing the rest from reference TRBV7-9 and TRBJ2-5, the complete variable domain is DTGVSQNPRHKITKRGQNVTFRCDPISEHNRLYWYRQTLGQGPEFLTYFQNEAQLEKSRLLSDRFSAERPKGSFSTLEIQRTEQGDSAMYLCASSHRFGVGETQYFGPGTRLLVL.

The V call is TRBV28, the J call TRBJ1-4; TRBD1 agrees at 7 bases. Germline values: CDR1 MDHEN, CDR2 SYDVKM. The CDR3 loop spans 16 amino acids. V trimming: 7 bases; J trimming: 4 bases; junction bases outside the gene matches: 12. The CDR3 loop reads CASIPDPGQNNEKLFF. For the CDR3, the DNA is TGTGCCAGCATCCCTGACCCGGGACAGAATAATGAAAAACTGTTTTTT.

The chain recombines TRBV27 with TRBJ2-3, with D tentatively TRBD2 (6 bases). The germline V and J ends were trimmed by 8 bases and 0 bases, with 9 bases remaining between them. The CDR3 runs 13 residues. Germline V lookup: CDR1 MNHEY, CDR2 SMNVEV (reference sequence). The CDR3 spells CASAGWSTDTQYF. DNA of the CDR3: TGTGCCAGCGCGGGATGGAGCACAGATACGCAGTATTTT.

This sequence joins TRBV11-2 and TRBJ1-2, with no clear D. The germline CDR1 and CDR2 sequences are SGHAT and FQNNGV. This CDR3 is built from 15 residues. V was trimmed by 7 bases and J by 2 bases, leaving 17 bases between them. CDR3 nucleotides: TGTGCCAGCACGCGGAGCAGTAACGAGAACTATGGCTACACCTTC. Amino acid sequence: CASTRSSNENYGYTF.

The rearrangement links TRBV6-6 to TRBJ1-2; no reliable D call. CDR3 size: 14 residues. The germline V gene encodes CDR1 MNHNY and CDR2 SVGAGI (reference sequence). V shed 4 bases and J shed 4 bases, with 13 bases lying between them. CDR3: CASSLQRTGYGYTF. CDR3 DNA sequence: TGTGCCAGCAGTTTACAGAGGACTGGCTATGGCTACACCTTC.

Written as DNA, the CDR3 is TGTGCCAGCAGCTTAGCAGGCAGGGGCAATCAGCCCCAGCATTTT. Amino acid sequence: CASSLAGRGNQPQHF. The J gene is TRBJ1-5, the V gene TRBV7-6; weak D call: TRBD1 (5 bases). The CDR3 totals 15 residues. The V gene lost 0 bases and the J gene lost 2 bases, with 8 bases spanning the gap. Germline V CDR1 and CDR2: SGHVS, FNYEAQ.

This rearrangement joins TRBV4-3 to TRBJ1-6; no reliable D call. V dropped 1 base and J dropped 8 bases, with 9 bases sitting between them. The CDR3 totals 14 residues. CDR1 LGHNA and CDR2 YSLEER come from the germline V gene. CDR3 protein: CASSQGLQDSPLHF. CDR3 in DNA: TGCGCCAGCAGCCAAGGACTACAAGATTCACCCCTCCACTTT.

This clone was seen a single time. The gene calls are TRBV11-2 and TRBJ1-2; D not resolved. The CDR3 spans 12 residues. Per the germline V gene, CDR1 is SGHAT and CDR2 is FQNNGV. V was pared by 5 bases and J by 6 bases, with 10 bases between. As DNA, the CDR3 is TGTGCCAGCAGCCGGACGAGGGATGGCTACACCTTC. It encodes CASSRTRDGYTF.

The V call is TRBV6-5, the J call TRBJ2-3, with D perhaps matching TRBD1 (6 bases). Trimming stripped 7 bases from V and 1 base from J, with 12 bases between. Germline V gives CDR1 MNHEY, CDR2 SVGAGI. The CDR3 has 14 residues. DNA of the CDR3: TGTGCCAGCACCAGGGGTCAGGGCACAGATACGCAGTATTTT. Its protein is CASTRGQGTDTQYF.

The genes are TRBV2 and TRBJ1-1; no definite D call. The CDR3 contains 14 residues. Germline V gene sequence: CDR1 SNHLY, CDR2 FYNNEI. V was shortened by 0 bases and J by 3 bases, with 8 bases between the two germline ends. The CDR3 is CASSEATVDTEAFF. The CDR3 nucleotides read TGTGCCAGCAGTGAAGCCACGGTCGACACTGAAGCTTTCTTT.

The chain uses TRBV5-1 and TRBJ1-1, with 10 bases identical to TRBD1. The CDR3 sequence is 15 residues long. V shed 4 bases and J 1 base; nucleotides not matched to a gene: 4. Germline V gene data show CDR1 as SGHRS and CDR2 as YFSETQ. Written as DNA, the CDR3 is TGCGCCAGCAGCCCGGGACAGGGGACGAACACTGAAGCTTTCTTT. Its protein is CASSPGQGTNTEAFF.

This chain connects TRBV6-5 to TRBJ1-2; the D gene is possibly TRBD1 (5 bases). Germline lookup yields CDR1 MNHEY and CDR2 SVGAGI. The CDR3 runs 11 residues. Trimming shortened V by 6 bases and J by 3 bases, and 5 bases separated the two germline ends. DNA of the CDR3: TGTGCCAGCAGCAGGGACTATGGCTACACCTTC. Translated, it gives CASSRDYGYTF.

In its sample, this clone was seen once. The chain uses TRBV29-1 and TRBJ2-7; no clear D. Trimming cost V 6 bases and J 2 bases, with 11 bases left between them. The length of the CDR3 is 12 residues. Germline V gene sequence: CDR1 SQVTM, CDR2 ANQGSEA. The CDR3 bases are TGCAGCGTCCGACTGGCCCCCTACGAGCAGTACTTC. This codes for CSVRLAPYEQYF.

The CDR3 DNA follows: TGTGCCAGCAGCGTAGAGGGGCTTTATAATTCACCCCTCCACTTT. This sequence encodes CASSVEGLYNSPLHF. The gene calls are TRBV9 and TRBJ1-6, with D perhaps matching TRBD1 (5 bases). There are 15 residues in the CDR3. Per the germline V gene, CDR1 is SGDLS and CDR2 is YYNGEE. Between the trimmed V and J ends, which lost 0 bases and 4 bases, there was a span of 8 bases.

The chain combines TRBV5-4 with TRBJ1-3; TRBD1 matches at 10 bases. Germline V gene lookup returns CDR1 SGHNT and CDR2 YYREEE (reference sequence). The CDR3 runs to 18 residues. Losses at the gene ends were 4 bases for V and 1 base for J; bases not matched to a gene: 11. The CDR3 DNA follows: TGTGCCAGCAGCCCGGCACCGGGACAGGGGAATTCTGGAAACACCATATATTTT. Its protein product is CASSPAPGQGNSGNTIYF.

This sequence joins TRBV11-2 and TRBJ1-2; possible D gene TRBD1, 6 bases. The V and J ends lost 1 base and 7 bases respectively, with 13 bases between them. The CDR3 is 14 amino acids. Germline V lookup: CDR1 SGHAT, CDR2 FQNNGV. The CDR3 reads CASSLVGGASGYTF. CDR3 coding DNA: TGTGCCAGCAGCTTAGTTGGGGGCGCATCTGGCTACACCTTC.

V and J are TRBV6-5 and TRBJ2-5; 7 nucleotides line up with TRBD1. Trimming cost V 2 bases and J 5 bases; bases outside gene matches: 8. Looked up from germline, CDR1 is MNHEY and CDR2 is SVGAGI. The CDR3 runs to 15 residues. The DNA of the CDR3 is TGTGCCAGCAGTTACAACACAGGGGTTCGCGAGACCCAGTACTTC. Amino acids: CASSYNTGVRETQYF.

This clone came up once. The chain has TRBV7-9 and TRBJ2-3; D remains ambiguous. The CDR3 loop spans 14 amino acids. V was shortened by 7 bases and J by 1 base, with 12 bases between the two germline ends. Germline CDR1 SEHNR, CDR2 FQNEAQ (reference sequence). CDR3 bases: TGTGCCAGCACCCCCCTAGTCGGCACAGATACGCAGTATTTT. This codes for CASTPLVGTDTQYF.

The chain joins TRBV19 to TRBJ2-3, with TRBD1 matching over 8 bases. Germline-derived CDR1 and CDR2 are LNHDA and SQIVND (reference sequence). V lost 7 bases to trimming and J lost 3 bases; unmatched junction nucleotides: 9. The CDR3 covers 15 residues. In nucleotides, the CDR3 is TGTGCCAGTAAAGCCGGGACAGGCTCAACAGATACGCAGTATTTT. It is translated as CASKAGTGSTDTQYF.

The chain recombines TRBV2 with TRBJ1-6; the D is unclear. Germline loops: CDR1 SNHLY, CDR2 FYNNEI. V shed 4 bases and J shed 9 bases, with 10 bases lying between them. This CDR3 is 13 amino acids long. CDR3 nucleotides: TGTGCCAGCAGTGTAGAGGGAGGTTCACCCCTCCACTTT. Residues: CASSVEGGSPLHF.

V and J are TRBV5-1 and TRBJ2-5; 7 bases align to TRBD1. The CDR3 sequence is 15 residues long. Germline V gives CDR1 SGHRS, CDR2 YFSETQ. The trim removed 0 bases at V and 2 bases at J, leaving 4 bases unmatched. This chain's CDR3 is CASSLVGQLQETQYF. In DNA form, the CDR3 reads TGCGCCAGCAGCTTGGTGGGACAGTTACAAGAGACCCAGTACTTC.